This is a list of T cell receptor beta chains from one sample in a study of shared clonotypes between healthy human individuals. Clones were sequenced by immunoSEQ multiplex PCR, and TCRdb holds only the in-frame ones, with some missing. Of about 1.4 million clones listed, roughly 96% are singletons. Sample: naive CD4+ T cells sorted from blood. The receptors here all came from a man under 40 in good health. CDR3s include the opening cysteine and the closing phenylalanine or tryptophan. D genes are given only for firm matches. Expanded clones get a size class; other rows say once, few or many, or leave the size out.

d_gene | abundance | j_gene | v_gene | CDR3nt | CDR3aa
- | - | TRBJ1-4 | TRBV19 | TGTGCCAGTACGGACCCTGTTTGGAAAAAACTGTTTTTT | CASTDPVWKKLFF
- | - | TRBJ2-7 | TRBV25-1 | TGTGCCAGCAGTGTTGGGACCCTTTCAAGCTCCTACGAGCAGTACTTC | CASSVGTLSSSYEQYF
TRBD2 | - | TRBJ2-6 | TRBV2 | TGTGCCAGCAGTGAGGCGGGACTAGGGTCTGGGGCCAACGTCCTGACTTTC | CASSEAGLGSGANVLTF
- | - | TRBJ2-2 | TRBV5-1 | TGCGCCAGCAGCTTTAACACCGGGGAGCTGTTTTTT | CASSFNTGELFF
- | - | TRBJ2-3 | TRBV5-1 | TGCGCCAGCAGCCCTGACACCACAGATACGCAGTATTTT | CASSPDTTDTQYF
TRBD1 | once | TRBJ1-4 | TRBV5-4 | TGTGCCAGCAGCTTGGCCCGGGACAGGGGGACAGAAAAACTGTTTTTT | CASSLARDRGTEKLFF
TRBD1 | - | TRBJ2-1 | TRBV28 | TGTGCCACAAGTCCAGGGGGATTCGATGAGCAGTTCTTC | CATSPGGFDEQFF
TRBD1 | - | TRBJ1-1 | TRBV28 | TGTGCCAGCAGTGAACAGGGGTCTGGTACTGAAGCTTTCTTT | CASSEQGSGTEAFF
- | - | TRBJ2-1 | TRBV5-1 | TGCGCCAGCAGCTTGGCTCGCCCCTACGGGGTCGATGAGCAGTTCTTC | CASSLARPYGVDEQFF
TRBD1 | once | TRBJ2-7 | TRBV18 | TGTGCCAGCTCACGACCGGGACAGGGTTTCCACGAGCAGTACTTC | CASSRPGQGFHEQYF
- | - | TRBJ2-6 | TRBV23-1 | TGCGCCAGCAGTCAAAAGGGCCGGGGGGCGCCTGGGGCCAACGTCCTGACTTTC | CASSQKGRGAPGANVLTF
TRBD1 | once | TRBJ1-1 | TRBV18 | TGTGCCAGCTCACCAGGGGACAGTTTGGGGGTAGGAGCTTTCTTT | CASSPGDSLGVGAFF
TRBD2 | - | TRBJ2-1 | TRBV5-6 | TGTGCCAGCAGCTGGGATCGACTAGCGGGAGACAATGAGCAGTTCTTC | CASSWDRLAGDNEQFF
TRBD2 | - | TRBJ2-1 | TRBV28 | TGTGCCAGCGTAAGCGGGGGGAGCTCCTACAATGAGCAGTTCTTC | CASVSGGSSYNEQFF
TRBD1 | - | TRBJ2-3 | TRBV11-2 | TGTGCCAGCAGACACCCGGGACAGGGGGCCACAGATACGCAGTATTTT | CASRHPGQGATDTQYF
- | - | TRBJ2-6 | TRBV5-1 | TGCGCCAGCAGCTTGGCGGCTGGGGCCAACGTCCTGACTTTC | CASSLAAGANVLTF
TRBD1 | - | TRBJ2-7 | TRBV28 | TGTGCCAGCAGACCTACTCAGGGGGTTTCCTACGAGCAGTACTTC | CASRPTQGVSYEQYF
- | - | TRBJ2-4 | TRBV5-6 | TGTGCCAGCAGCTTGGGCTGGACGGACAGTGCCCTAGCCAAAAACATTCAGTACTTC | CASSLGWTDSALAKNIQYF
- | - | TRBJ2-2 | TRBV15 | TGTGCCACCAGCACAGGAGCGAACACCGGGGAGCTGTTTTTT | CATSTGANTGELFF
- | - | TRBJ2-6 | TRBV19 | TGTGCCAGTACAAAACGGCCTAGTGGGGCCAACGTCCTGACTTTC | CASTKRPSGANVLTF
TRBD1 | - | TRBJ2-7 | TRBV5-6 | TGTGCCAGCAGCGTACAAACAGGGGGGAGGTTCTACGAGCAGTACTTC | CASSVQTGGRFYEQYF
- | - | TRBJ2-3 | TRBV10-1 | TGCGCCAGCAGTGTAAGAATTTCAGATACGCAGTATTTT | CASSVRISDTQYF
- | - | TRBJ2-1 | TRBV11-3 | TGTGCCAGCAGCTTAAGTGTGGACTACAATGAGCAGTTCTTC | CASSLSVDYNEQFF
- | - | TRBJ2-3 | TRBV27 | TGTGCCAGCAGCCCCACTAGGAGGGCAGATACGCAGTATTTT | CASSPTRRADTQYF
- | - | TRBJ1-5 | TRBV30 | TGTGCCTGGAGTGTCGCCGCCCTTCATTTTAATCAGCCCCAGCATTTT | CAWSVAALHFNQPQHF
- | once | TRBJ2-2 | TRBV7-2 | TGTGCCAGCAGCTTCCTTACCGGGGAGCTGTTTTTT | CASSFLTGELFF
TRBD1 | - | TRBJ1-1 | TRBV19 | TGTGCCAGTAGTATTTCGGACAGGGTACGTGAAGCTTTCTTT | CASSISDRVREAFF
- | - | TRBJ2-3 | TRBV5-4 | TGTGCCAGCAGCTTGGTGGCGGGAAGCACAGATACGCAGTATTTT | CASSLVAGSTDTQYF
- | once | TRBJ2-3 | TRBV10-3 | TGTGCCATCAGTGAGAATCGGGGCCCGGATACGCAGTATTTT | CAISENRGPDTQYF
- | - | TRBJ2-7 | TRBV27 | TGTGCCAGCATTTCTCGTGGCGGGACAGCCTACGAGCAGTACTTC | CASISRGGTAYEQYF
- | - | TRBJ2-7 | TRBV20-1 | TGCAGTGCTAGAGATCGCCACGAGCAGTACTTC | CSARDRHEQYF
- | - | TRBJ2-5 | TRBV5-4 | TGTGCCAGCAGCTTGTACGGGATTGGAGAGACCCAGTACTTC | CASSLYGIGETQYF
- | - | TRBJ1-4 | TRBV5-1 | TGCGCCAGCAGCTTTTTTCCTCGGGGGGGTGAAAAACTGTTTTTT | CASSFFPRGGEKLFF
TRBD2 | - | TRBJ2-1 | TRBV5-4 | TGTGCCAGCAGTCACGGTCTAGGGACTAGCGGGAAGAGCTCCTACAATGAGCAGTTCTTC | CASSHGLGTSGKSSYNEQFF
- | - | TRBJ1-1 | TRBV7-9 | TGTGCCAGCAGCTTTCGGACGGAGAACACTGAAGCTTTCTTT | CASSFRTENTEAFF
- | - | TRBJ2-1 | TRBV5-5 | TGTGCCAGCAACTCTGGACTTTCTTACAATGAGCAGTTCTTC | CASNSGLSYNEQFF
- | - | TRBJ2-1 | TRBV2 | TGTGCCAGCAGTCTACCCGGGCGGGAGCAGTTCTTC | CASSLPGREQFF
- | - | TRBJ1-1 | TRBV6-5 | TGTGCCAGCAGTTACTCGAGAGGGGTTAGCACTGAAGCTTTCTTT | CASSYSRGVSTEAFF
TRBD2 | - | TRBJ2-5 | TRBV5-6 | TGTGCCAGCAGCTTGGGACTAGCTTGGGAGCAGTACTTC | CASSLGLAWEQYF
TRBD2 | - | TRBJ2-7 | TRBV30 | TGTGCCTGGACTAGCGGTACCTACGAGCAGTACTTC | CAWTSGTYEQYF
TRBD1 | - | TRBJ2-7 | TRBV7-9 | TGTGCCAGCAGCTTAGCCTCCGGGACAGTGAGATACGAGCAGTACTTC | CASSLASGTVRYEQYF
- | - | TRBJ2-3 | TRBV15 | TGTGCCACCAGCAGAGTCGGCGGGAGCACAGATACGCAGTATTTT | CATSRVGGSTDTQYF
- | - | TRBJ2-4 | TRBV6-5 | TGTGCCAGCAGTTACTCAGAACTAGCCAAAAACATTCAGTACTTC | CASSYSELAKNIQYF
TRBD2 | - | TRBJ2-3 | TRBV18 | TGTGCCAGCTCACCAGGTTTGCGGGAGGTAGGAGATACGCAGTATTTT | CASSPGLREVGDTQYF
- | - | TRBJ1-4 | TRBV5-8 | TGTGCCAGCAGCTTGGGAGGAAGCACTAATGAAAAACTGTTTTTT | CASSLGGSTNEKLFF
TRBD1 | once | TRBJ1-3 | TRBV7-6 | TGTGCCAGCAGCTTAAGCCCGACAGGGATTACCGACGAATCTGGAAACACCATATATTTT | CASSLSPTGITDESGNTIYF
TRBD2 | - | TRBJ2-1 | TRBV6-5 | TGTGCCAGCAGTTCCCTAACTAGCGGGAGGGCCTATGAGCAGTTCTTC | CASSSLTSGRAYEQFF
- | - | TRBJ1-3 | TRBV11-2 | TGTGCCAGCAGCTTAGGAGTCAGCTCTGGAAACACCATATATTTT | CASSLGVSSGNTIYF
TRBD1 | - | TRBJ2-2 | TRBV29-1 | TGCAGCGTCGATGGGACAGGGTCGGACGGGGAGCTGTTTTTT | CSVDGTGSDGELFF
TRBD1 | - | TRBJ2-1 | TRBV7-6 | TGTGCCAGCAGCCCGCCTGGACAGGGGGCGAATGAGCAGTTCTTC | CASSPPGQGANEQFF
- | - | TRBJ2-1 | TRBV7-2 | TGTGCCAGCAGCCAGGGGGGCAGGGGGTTTCTTGGATTTTACAATGAGCAGTTCTTC | CASSQGGRGFLGFYNEQFF
- | - | TRBJ2-3 | TRBV15 | TGTGCCACCAGCAGCGCAGGGGTGACAGATACGCAGTATTTT | CATSSAGVTDTQYF